These T cell receptor beta chains were read from a single sample in a study of shared clonotypes between healthy human individuals. Here immunoSEQ multiplex PCR was the method, and the copy in TCRdb shows in-frame clones only, minus some. The table includes about 2.2 million clones, roughly 95% detected once. Material for sequencing was naive CD8+ T cells from PBMCs. Receptors were obtained from a young man in good health. Some clones in this sample may be carry-over from other donors' samples. Both conserved end residues are part of each CDR3. A D gene is named only where the DNA matches it firmly. Clone sizes are given selectively: once, few, many, or a class where the clone is expanded.

clone size: NA
J gene: TRBJ2-3
V gene: TRBV18
D gene: NA
CDR3 protein: CASSVWSGDTQYF
CDR3 DNA: TGTGCCAGCTCCGTTTGGAGCGGAGATACGCAGTATTTT

clone size: once
J gene: TRBJ2-1
V gene: TRBV19
D gene: NA
CDR3 protein: CAISPDGSTYNEQFF
CDR3 DNA: TGTGCCATCAGTCCCGACGGGAGCACCTACAATGAGCAGTTCTTC

clone size: NA
J gene: TRBJ2-1
V gene: TRBV6-1
D gene: NA
CDR3 protein: CASSDTLRGEQFF
CDR3 DNA: TGTGCCAGCAGTGACACATTAAGGGGGGAGCAGTTCTTC

clone size: NA
J gene: TRBJ1-4
V gene: TRBV9
D gene: NA
CDR3 protein: CASSVRAKGEKLFF
CDR3 DNA: TGTGCCAGCAGCGTCAGGGCGAAAGGAGAAAAACTGTTTTTT

clone size: few
J gene: TRBJ2-7
V gene: TRBV9
D gene: NA
CDR3 protein: CASSVAGGGDYEQYF
CDR3 DNA: TGTGCCAGCAGCGTAGCTGGTGGCGGCGACTACGAGCAGTACTTC

clone size: NA
J gene: TRBJ2-1
V gene: TRBV30
D gene: TRBD2
CDR3 protein: CAWSVPRWREAPIYNEQFF
CDR3 DNA: TGTGCCTGGAGTGTACCCAGGTGGCGGGAGGCTCCTATTTACAATGAGCAGTTCTTC

clone size: once
J gene: TRBJ1-3
V gene: TRBV28
D gene: NA
CDR3 protein: CASSPSVAVGNTIYF
CDR3 DNA: TGTGCCAGCAGCCCCTCCGTGGCAGTTGGAAACACCATATATTTT

clone size: NA
J gene: TRBJ1-5
V gene: TRBV2
D gene: TRBD1
CDR3 protein: CASSELRLITGAHQPQHF
CDR3 DNA: TGTGCCAGCAGTGAATTGCGTTTAATCACAGGGGCTCATCAGCCCCAGCATTTT

clone size: NA
J gene: TRBJ1-2
V gene: TRBV30
D gene: NA
CDR3 protein: CAQYNNGAQSSWGYYGYTF
CDR3 DNA: TGTGCCCAATACAACAATGGGGCACAAAGCTCCTGGGGCTACTATGGCTACACCTTC

clone size: NA
J gene: TRBJ1-2
V gene: TRBV9
D gene: NA
CDR3 protein: CASSPRMGKNYGYTF
CDR3 DNA: TGTGCCAGCAGCCCGCGTATGGGGAAGAACTATGGCTACACCTTC

clone size: NA
J gene: TRBJ2-7
V gene: TRBV28
D gene: NA
CDR3 protein: CAAAWGSSYEQYF
CDR3 DNA: TGTGCCGCAGCGTGGGGGAGCTCCTACGAGCAGTACTTC

clone size: NA
J gene: TRBJ2-3
V gene: TRBV27
D gene: NA
CDR3 protein: CASRTGMDTQYF
CDR3 DNA: TGTGCCAGCAGGACGGGAATGGATACGCAGTATTTT

clone size: NA
J gene: TRBJ2-3
V gene: TRBV2
D gene: TRBD2
CDR3 protein: CASISGRWESQYF
CDR3 DNA: TGTGCCAGCATTAGCGGGAGGTGGGAATCGCAGTATTTT

clone size: NA
J gene: TRBJ2-2
V gene: TRBV20-1
D gene: NA
CDR3 protein: CSARRTGELFF
CDR3 DNA: TGCAGTGCTAGGCGGACCGGGGAGCTGTTTTTT

clone size: NA
J gene: TRBJ1-1
V gene: TRBV6-5
D gene: NA
CDR3 protein: CATSPMNTEAFF
CDR3 DNA: TGTGCCACCAGCCCCATGAACACTGAAGCTTTCTTT

clone size: NA
J gene: TRBJ2-7
V gene: TRBV14
D gene: NA
CDR3 protein: CASSPRSDYEQYF
CDR3 DNA: TGTGCCAGCAGCCCCCGGTCGGACTACGAGCAGTACTTC

clone size: NA
J gene: TRBJ2-1
V gene: TRBV5-4
D gene: TRBD1
CDR3 protein: CASSPDRGNEQFF
CDR3 DNA: TGTGCCAGCAGCCCAGACAGGGGCAATGAGCAGTTCTTC

clone size: once
J gene: TRBJ2-7
V gene: TRBV7-8
D gene: NA
CDR3 protein: CASSLREQYF
CDR3 DNA: TGTGCCAGCAGCTTACGGGAGCAATACTTC

clone size: NA
J gene: TRBJ2-7
V gene: TRBV5-1
D gene: NA
CDR3 protein: CASSFGGTYEQYF
CDR3 DNA: TGCGCCAGCAGCTTTGGCGGCACCTACGAGCAGTACTTC

clone size: NA
J gene: TRBJ2-2
V gene: TRBV7-3
D gene: NA
CDR3 protein: CASSLSRPPTAVNTGELFF
CDR3 DNA: TGTGCCAGCAGCTTATCGCGACCACCTACCGCGGTAAACACCGGGGAGCTGTTTTTT

clone size: NA
J gene: TRBJ2-7
V gene: TRBV19
D gene: NA
CDR3 protein: CASSISPRDSYEQYF
CDR3 DNA: TGTGCCAGTAGTATTTCCCCGCGGGATTCCTACGAGCAGTACTTC

clone size: NA
J gene: TRBJ2-1
V gene: TRBV9
D gene: TRBD1
CDR3 protein: CASSPQGVNEQFF
CDR3 DNA: TGTGCCAGCAGCCCCCAGGGGGTCAATGAGCAGTTCTTC

clone size: once
J gene: TRBJ2-7
V gene: TRBV5-5
D gene: NA
CDR3 protein: CASSLAHLASRREQYF
CDR3 DNA: TGTGCCAGCAGCTTGGCCCACTTAGCGTCCCGACGCGAGCAGTACTTC

clone size: NA
J gene: TRBJ2-7
V gene: TRBV7-9
D gene: TRBD1
CDR3 protein: CASSYGQAISYEQYF
CDR3 DNA: TGTGCCAGCAGCTACGGACAGGCAATCTCCTACGAGCAGTACTTC

clone size: NA
J gene: TRBJ1-1
V gene: TRBV11-2
D gene: TRBD1
CDR3 protein: CASSLDVRGLNTEAFF
CDR3 DNA: TGTGCCAGCAGCTTAGATGTAAGGGGGCTGAACACTGAAGCTTTCTTT

clone size: NA
J gene: TRBJ2-5
V gene: TRBV11-2
D gene: NA
CDR3 protein: CASSLSSRETQYF
CDR3 DNA: TGTGCCAGCAGCTTGTCCTCGCGGGAGACCCAGTACTTC

clone size: NA
J gene: TRBJ2-6
V gene: TRBV27
D gene: NA
CDR3 protein: CASSSYSYISGANVLTF
CDR3 DNA: TGTGCCAGCAGTTCTTACAGCTATATCTCTGGGGCCAACGTCCTGACTTTC

clone size: once
J gene: TRBJ1-4
V gene: TRBV28
D gene: TRBD1
CDR3 protein: CASSLRQGYRATNEKLFF
CDR3 DNA: TGTGCCAGCAGTCTAAGACAGGGGTATCGGGCGACTAATGAAAAACTGTTTTTT

clone size: NA
J gene: TRBJ2-1
V gene: TRBV18
D gene: NA
CDR3 protein: CASSPPIARDMAYNEQFF
CDR3 DNA: TGTGCCAGCTCACCACCGATCGCGAGGGACATGGCCTACAATGAGCAGTTCTTC

clone size: few
J gene: TRBJ1-5
V gene: TRBV7-9
D gene: NA
CDR3 protein: CASSLSGTEWDGAQHF
CDR3 DNA: TGTGCCAGCAGCCTCAGCGGGACCGAGTGGGACGGGGCCCAGCATTTT

clone size: NA
J gene: TRBJ2-2
V gene: TRBV6-1
D gene: TRBD1
CDR3 protein: CASSGTGHTGELFF
CDR3 DNA: TGTGCCAGCAGTGGGACAGGTCATACCGGGGAGCTGTTTTTT

clone size: NA
J gene: TRBJ1-2
V gene: TRBV28
D gene: NA
CDR3 protein: CASTFGRLDGYTF
CDR3 DNA: TGTGCCAGCACTTTTGGACGGTTGGATGGCTACACCTTC

clone size: NA
J gene: TRBJ2-7
V gene: TRBV10-3
D gene: NA
CDR3 protein: CAISDPGFYEQYF
CDR3 DNA: TGTGCCATCAGTGACCCCGGATTTTACGAGCAGTACTTC

clone size: once
J gene: TRBJ2-7
V gene: TRBV18
D gene: NA
CDR3 protein: CASSPRTGDLETEGQYF
CDR3 DNA: TGTGCCAGCTCACCAAGGACGGGGGACCTGGAGACGGAGGGGCAGTACTTC